This T cell receptor (beta chain) was observed in a study of blood T cell repertoires in COVID-19. Study at large: COVID-19 samples collected from the United States, Italy and Spain covered acute and convalescent phases.

With 6 bases clipped from V and 5 bases from J, the junction kept 12 bases outside the gene matches. CDR1 is MDHEN and CDR2 is SYDVKM in the germline V gene. The CDR3 spans 17 residues. Original handling: The assay estimated nucleated cells by amplifying reference gene primers. Data came from immunoSEQ multiplex PCR; TCRdb stores just in-frame clones and leaves some out. Clonal size and the V and J genes are those of that table, whereas D and trimming came from the DNA. The sample includes 100,000 to 120,000 clones, roughly four fifths of them seen just once. This receptor was identified in a woman aged 65 to 85 with acute or convalescent COVID-19. Sequencing used peripheral blood. The rearrangement joins TRBV28 to TRBJ1-6, with TRBD1 matching over 8 bases. CDR3 in amino acids: CASSRESGGWNNSPLHF. The CDR3 coding sequence is TGTGCCAGCAGCCGCGAATCAGGGGGCTGGAATAATTCACCCCTCCACTTT.